A selection of T cell receptor beta chains follows, all from one sample in a study of T cells in Graves' hyperthyroidism and ophthalmopathy. One entry per CDR3 protein results from TCRdb running MiXCR on the multiplex PCR reads. The repertoire holds 650,000 to 700,000 distinct CDR3 sequences, with 17% as singletons. Sequencing was carried out using blood. These receptors all come from a man aged 45-65 years with Graves' hyperthyroidism. CDR3s include the opening cysteine and the closing phenylalanine or tryptophan. A D gene is named only where the DNA matches it firmly. Not every row has a clone size; where given, it reads once, few, many or a size class.

CDR3nt: TGTGCCAGCAGTGTCAGCGGGGAGCTGTTTTTT
CDR3aa: CASSVSGELFF
d_gene: NA
j_gene: TRBJ2-2
abundance: many
v_gene: TRBV2

CDR3nt: TGTGCCACCAGTGACCGAGGGACTAGCGACCCGAGGGAGCAGTACTTC
CDR3aa: CATSDRGTSDPREQYF
d_gene: TRBD2
j_gene: TRBJ2-7
abundance: few
v_gene: TRBV24-1

CDR3nt: TGCGCCAGCAGCCGACCTGAAGGACTAGGCGAGCAGTACTTC
CDR3aa: CASSRPEGLGEQYF
d_gene: TRBD2
j_gene: TRBJ2-7
abundance: few
v_gene: TRBV5-1

CDR3nt: TGTGCCACCAATCCTTCAGGGCAAGAGACCCAGTACTTC
CDR3aa: CATNPSGQETQYF
d_gene: NA
j_gene: TRBJ2-5
abundance: NA
v_gene: TRBV25-1

CDR3nt: TGTGCCAGCAGTGACACGGTCAGCTCCTACGAGCAGTACTTC
CDR3aa: CASSDTVSSYEQYF
d_gene: NA
j_gene: TRBJ2-7
abundance: NA
v_gene: TRBV2

CDR3nt: TGTGCCAGCGGCCGGAGGCGGGGGGCTTGGAGCGAGCAGTACTTC
CDR3aa: CASGRRRGAWSEQYF
d_gene: TRBD2
j_gene: TRBJ2-7
abundance: NA
v_gene: TRBV12-3/TRBV12-4

CDR3nt: TGCAGTGCTAGAGACTGGCTAGCGGATCAAGAGACCCAGTACTTC
CDR3aa: CSARDWLADQETQYF
d_gene: TRBD2
j_gene: TRBJ2-5
abundance: NA
v_gene: TRBV20-1

CDR3nt: TGTGCCATCAGTGAGCTTACTTCTGGAAACACCATATATTTT
CDR3aa: CAISELTSGNTIYF
d_gene: NA
j_gene: TRBJ1-3
abundance: NA
v_gene: TRBV10-3

CDR3nt: TGTGCCAGTAGTCCGGAGGCGGGAGGGCCCTACGAGCAGTACTTC
CDR3aa: CASSPEAGGPYEQYF
d_gene: TRBD2
j_gene: TRBJ2-7
abundance: many
v_gene: TRBV19

CDR3nt: TGTGCCAGCAGTTTATCTACGGGCCAGCCCACTGAAGCTTTCTTT
CDR3aa: CASSLSTGQPTEAFF
d_gene: NA
j_gene: TRBJ1-1
abundance: many
v_gene: TRBV28

CDR3nt: TGTGCCAGCAGCATTTCGACAGGCGATACACTCACAGATACGCAGTATTTT
CDR3aa: CASSISTGDTLTDTQYF
d_gene: NA
j_gene: TRBJ2-3
abundance: many
v_gene: TRBV11-3

CDR3nt: TGCAGTGCTATAGAGAGCTCCTACGAGCAGTACTTC
CDR3aa: CSAIESSYEQYF
d_gene: NA
j_gene: TRBJ2-7
abundance: many
v_gene: TRBV20-1

CDR3nt: TGCGCCAGCAGTGTCTCGAAGGCGTGGGGCACAGATACGCAGTATTTT
CDR3aa: CASSVSKAWGTDTQYF
d_gene: NA
j_gene: TRBJ2-3
abundance: many
v_gene: TRBV10-1

CDR3nt: TGTGCCATCAGTGAACTTTGGAGCGGGAGTGCCTACAATGAGCAGTTCTTC
CDR3aa: CAISELWSGSAYNEQFF
d_gene: TRBD2
j_gene: TRBJ2-1
abundance: NA
v_gene: TRBV10-3

CDR3nt: TGTGCCAGCAAGGTTCTCGCGGCGTCCTACAATGAGCAGTTCTTC
CDR3aa: CASKVLAASYNEQFF
d_gene: NA
j_gene: TRBJ2-1
abundance: once
v_gene: TRBV6-2/TRBV6-3

CDR3nt: TGTGCCAGCAGTGACCCTATTCAGCCCCAGCATTTT
CDR3aa: CASSDPIQPQHF
d_gene: NA
j_gene: TRBJ1-5
abundance: NA
v_gene: TRBV6-1

CDR3nt: TGTGCCAGCGGGGGGACCTACGAGCAGTACTTC
CDR3aa: CASGGTYEQYF
d_gene: NA
j_gene: TRBJ2-7
abundance: NA
v_gene: TRBV12-3/TRBV12-4

CDR3nt: TGCGCCAGCAGCCTCTCGACAGAGGCTAATGAAAAACTGTTTTTT
CDR3aa: CASSLSTEANEKLFF
d_gene: NA
j_gene: TRBJ1-4
abundance: NA
v_gene: TRBV5-1

CDR3nt: TGCGCCAGCAGCCAGGGAGACAGTAACTATGGCTACACCTTC
CDR3aa: CASSQGDSNYGYTF
d_gene: NA
j_gene: TRBJ1-2
abundance: few
v_gene: TRBV4-1

CDR3nt: TGTGCCAGCTTATCCGACTCGAATTACAATGAGCAGTTCTTC
CDR3aa: CASLSDSNYNEQFF
d_gene: NA
j_gene: TRBJ2-1
abundance: many
v_gene: TRBV28

CDR3nt: TGTGCCATCAGTGATCCGGACCGGACAGGGAAAGGCTACACCTTC
CDR3aa: CAISDPDRTGKGYTF
d_gene: TRBD1
j_gene: TRBJ1-2
abundance: many
v_gene: TRBV10-3

CDR3nt: TGTGCCAGCAGTTTAAGCCGCCAGACTAGTCATACGCAGTATTTT
CDR3aa: CASSLSRQTSHTQYF
d_gene: NA
j_gene: TRBJ2-3
abundance: many
v_gene: TRBV12-3/TRBV12-4

CDR3nt: TGTGCCAGCAGTCCCGGGACAGCCCTCTTTGAAAATACGCAGTATTTT
CDR3aa: CASSPGTALFENTQYF
d_gene: TRBD1
j_gene: TRBJ2-3
abundance: many
v_gene: TRBV27

CDR3nt: TGCGCCAGCAGCGACCGACTAGCGGGGTCCTACAATGAGCAGTTCTTC
CDR3aa: CASSDRLAGSYNEQFF
d_gene: TRBD2
j_gene: TRBJ2-1
abundance: many
v_gene: TRBV5-1

CDR3nt: TGCGCCAGCAGCCCACCGGGACTAGAGAGGGGCAATGAGCAGTTCTTC
CDR3aa: CASSPPGLERGNEQFF
d_gene: TRBD2
j_gene: TRBJ2-1
abundance: NA
v_gene: TRBV5-1

CDR3nt: TGTGCCAGCAGGGGAGCGGGAGGGCCGATCAATGAGCAGTTCTTC
CDR3aa: CASRGAGGPINEQFF
d_gene: TRBD2
j_gene: TRBJ2-1
abundance: many
v_gene: TRBV2

CDR3nt: TGTGCCAGCAGTCCATCCGGGACAGGGGTTAATGAGCAGTTCTTC
CDR3aa: CASSPSGTGVNEQFF
d_gene: TRBD1
j_gene: TRBJ2-1
abundance: many
v_gene: TRBV13

CDR3nt: TGTGCCAGCAGTTACTCGACCCGGACTAGGGCCTACGAGCAGTACTTC
CDR3aa: CASSYSTRTRAYEQYF
d_gene: TRBD2
j_gene: TRBJ2-7
abundance: many
v_gene: TRBV6-2/TRBV6-3

CDR3nt: TGTGCCAGCAGCTTAGGCGGTTCAGCCTCCTACGAGCAGTACTTC
CDR3aa: CASSLGGSASYEQYF
d_gene: NA
j_gene: TRBJ2-7
abundance: few
v_gene: TRBV7-9